This TCR beta chain appears in the sequencing data of a study of blood T cell repertoires in COVID-19. TCRdb keeps only in-frame clones here, not all; method: immunoSEQ multiplex PCR. The sample includes 330,000 or so clones, 87% seen only once; the top ten take roughly a tenth. The CDR3 covers 14 residues. With 4 bases clipped from V and 5 bases from J, the junction kept 7 bases outside the gene matches. From germline, CDR1 is SGHAT and CDR2 FQNNGV. What was sequenced was peripheral blood. J is TRBJ2-5 and V is TRBV11-2, with 7 bases matching TRBD1. The TCR sequence derives from a man aged 30 to 45 with COVID-19, enrolled during active disease. The CDR3 protein is CASSSMRGRETQYF. CDR3 sequence (DNA): TGTGCCAGCAGCTCGATGAGGGGGCGGGAGACCCAGTACTTC.